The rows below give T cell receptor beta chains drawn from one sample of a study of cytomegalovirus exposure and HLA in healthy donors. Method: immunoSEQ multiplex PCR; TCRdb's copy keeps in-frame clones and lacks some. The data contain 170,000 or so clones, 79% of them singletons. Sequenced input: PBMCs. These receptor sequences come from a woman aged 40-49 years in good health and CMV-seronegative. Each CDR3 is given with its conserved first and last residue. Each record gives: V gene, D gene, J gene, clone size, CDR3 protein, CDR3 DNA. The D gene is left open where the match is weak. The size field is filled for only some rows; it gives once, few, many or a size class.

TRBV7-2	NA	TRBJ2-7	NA	CASSLAGGEQYF	TGTGCCAGCAGCTTAGCGGGGGGCGAGCAGTACTTC
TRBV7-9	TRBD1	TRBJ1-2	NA	CASSPRDRGDYGYTF	TGTGCCAGCAGCCCCCGTGACAGGGGCGACTATGGCTACACCTTC
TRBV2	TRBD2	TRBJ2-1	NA	CASGGLAEYNEQFF	TGTGCCAGCGGAGGACTAGCGGAATACAATGAGCAGTTCTTC
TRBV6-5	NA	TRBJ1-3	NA	CASSYAGAKGNTIYF	TGTGCCAGCAGTTATGCAGGGGCGAAAGGAAACACCATATATTTT
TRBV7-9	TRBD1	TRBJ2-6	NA	CASSLGTGTGANVLTF	TGTGCCAGCAGCTTAGGGACAGGGACCGGGGCCAACGTCCTGACTTTC
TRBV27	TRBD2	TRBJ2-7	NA	CASSQGLAGSEQYF	TGTGCCAGCAGTCAGGGACTAGCGGGGAGCGAGCAGTACTTC
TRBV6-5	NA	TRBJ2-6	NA	CASSYRSGANVLTF	TGTGCCAGCAGTTACCGCTCTGGGGCCAACGTCCTGACTTTC
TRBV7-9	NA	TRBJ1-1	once	CASSWRGGSEAFF	TGTGCCAGCAGCTGGCGTGGGGGGAGTGAAGCTTTCTTT
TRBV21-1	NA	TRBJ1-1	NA	CASSKSETGSPEAFF	TGTGCCAGCAGCAAATCGGAGACAGGTTCGCCTGAAGCTTTCTTT
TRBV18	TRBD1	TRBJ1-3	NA	CASSPTGGTSGNTIYF	TGTGCCAGCTCACCTACAGGGGGAACCTCTGGAAACACCATATATTTT
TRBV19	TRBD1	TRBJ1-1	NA	CASVPRDRGLTEAFF	TGTGCCAGTGTACCAAGGGACAGGGGGCTTACTGAAGCTTTCTTT
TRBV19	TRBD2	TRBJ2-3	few	CASSRGLAGGDTQYF	TGTGCCAGTAGTAGAGGACTAGCGGGAGGAGATACGCAGTATTTT
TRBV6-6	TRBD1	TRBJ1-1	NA	CASGDRGPGEAFF	TGTGCCAGCGGGGACAGGGGGCCGGGGGAAGCTTTCTTT
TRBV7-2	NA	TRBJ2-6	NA	CASRQRGTGANVLTF	TGTGCCAGCAGACAAAGGGGTACCGGGGCCAACGTCCTGACTTTC
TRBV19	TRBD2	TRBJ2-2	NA	CASSTTSGRPNTGELFF	TGTGCCAGTAGTACCACAAGCGGGAGGCCGAACACCGGGGAGCTGTTTTTT
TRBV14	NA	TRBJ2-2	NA	CASSQLPPSAGELFF	TGTGCCAGCAGCCAATTACCCCCCAGCGCCGGGGAGCTGTTTTTT
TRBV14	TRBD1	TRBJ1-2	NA	CASSLAGQGRSGYTF	TGTGCCAGCAGCCTGGCGGGACAGGGACGGTCCGGCTACACCTTC
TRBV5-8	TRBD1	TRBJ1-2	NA	CASSLGTGDRRYGYTF	TGTGCCAGCAGCTTAGGGACAGGGGACAGGCGCTATGGCTACACCTTC
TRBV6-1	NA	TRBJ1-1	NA	CASSEFFQEVKAFF	TGTGCCAGCAGTGAATTTTTTCAGGAAGTGAAAGCTTTCTTT
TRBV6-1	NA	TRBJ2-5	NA	CASSDGVGGDQETQYF	TGTGCCAGCAGTGACGGGGTTGGAGGCGACCAAGAGACCCAGTACTTC
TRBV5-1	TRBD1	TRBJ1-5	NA	CASSLEPGGKNQPQHF	TGCGCCAGCAGCTTGGAACCAGGGGGTAAGAATCAGCCCCAGCATTTT
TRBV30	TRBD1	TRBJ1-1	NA	CAWIGGGKSEAFF	TGTGCCTGGATTGGAGGGGGCAAGAGTGAAGCTTTCTTT
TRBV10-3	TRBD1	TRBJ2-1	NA	CAISGSGTANNEQFF	TGTGCCATCAGTGGCTCCGGGACAGCCAACAATGAGCAGTTCTTC
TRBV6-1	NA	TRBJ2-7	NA	CASSLSQSPYEQYF	TGTGCCAGCAGCCTGTCACAATCCCCCTACGAGCAGTACTTC
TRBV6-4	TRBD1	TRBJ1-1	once	CASRLQGYYTEAFF	TGTGCCAGCAGGCTACAGGGGTATTACACTGAAGCTTTCTTT
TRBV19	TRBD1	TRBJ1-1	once	CASRDRGPGTEAFF	TGTGCCAGCCGGGACAGGGGGCCAGGCACTGAAGCTTTCTTT
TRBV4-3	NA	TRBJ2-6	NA	CASSQDGGTGANVLTF	TGCGCCAGCAGCCAAGATGGGGGCACTGGGGCCAACGTCCTGACTTTC
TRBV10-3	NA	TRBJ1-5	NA	CAISEDYNSNQPQHF	TGTGCCATCAGTGAGGACTATAATAGCAATCAGCCCCAGCATTTT
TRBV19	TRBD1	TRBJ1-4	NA	CASSILPGTGSEKLFF	TGTGCCAGTAGTATCCTCCCGGGGACAGGGAGCGAAAAACTGTTTTTT
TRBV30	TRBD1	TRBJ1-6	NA	CAWSSRGRDSPLHF	TGTGCCTGGAGTTCCAGGGGGCGAGATTCACCCCTCCACTTT
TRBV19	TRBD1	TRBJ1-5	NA	CASSMVQGFAQPQHF	TGTGCCAGTAGTATGGTACAGGGGTTTGCTCAGCCCCAGCATTTT
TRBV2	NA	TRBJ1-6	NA	CASGRQASSYNSPLHF	TGTGCCAGCGGGAGACAGGCGAGCTCCTATAATTCACCCCTCCACTTT
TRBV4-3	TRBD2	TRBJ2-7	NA	CASSRTPSGSSFYEQYF	TGCGCCAGCAGCCGGACCCCTAGCGGGAGTAGTTTCTACGAGCAGTACTTC
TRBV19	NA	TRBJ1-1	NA	CASRVPVNTEAFF	TGTGCCAGTAGGGTGCCGGTGAACACTGAAGCTTTCTTT
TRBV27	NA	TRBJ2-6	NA	CASSLAGKGSGANVLTF	TGTGCCAGCAGTTTGGCAGGGAAGGGCTCTGGGGCCAACGTCCTGACTTTC
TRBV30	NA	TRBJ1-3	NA	CAWMHRSVDGNTIYF	TGTGCCTGGATGCACCGGTCGGTAGATGGAAACACCATATATTTT